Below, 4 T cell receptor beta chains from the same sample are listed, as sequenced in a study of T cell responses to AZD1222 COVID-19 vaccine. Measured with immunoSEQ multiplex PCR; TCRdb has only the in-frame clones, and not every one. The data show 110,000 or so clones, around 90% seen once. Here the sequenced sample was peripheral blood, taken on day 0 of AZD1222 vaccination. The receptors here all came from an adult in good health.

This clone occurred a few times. The CDR3, as DNA: TGTGCCAGCAGCTCTGGGGGACAGTTTGGCACCTTC. Translated: CASSSGGQFGTF. The rearrangement links TRBV11-2 to TRBJ1-2; 7 bases line up with TRBD1. Germline V gene sequence: CDR1 SGHAT, CDR2 FQNNGV. The CDR3 covers 12 residues. V lost 4 bases and J lost 13; bases outside the gene matches: 9.

CDR3 sequence (DNA): TGTGCCAGCAGTACCGGGTTGTATGGCTACACCTTC. Translation gives CASSTGLYGYTF. V and J are TRBV6-5 and TRBJ1-2, with D uncertain. This CDR3 spans 12 amino acids. The V end lost 5 bases, the J end lost 5 bases, and 9 bases lay between the germline ends. Germline-derived CDR1 and CDR2 are MNHEY and SVGAGI.

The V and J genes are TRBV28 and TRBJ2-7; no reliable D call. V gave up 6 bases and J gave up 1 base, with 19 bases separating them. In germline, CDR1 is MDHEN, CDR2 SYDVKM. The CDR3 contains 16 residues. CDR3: CASSPTGLGSSYEQYF. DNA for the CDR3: TGTGCCAGCAGCCCCACCGGTTTAGGCAGTTCCTACGAGCAGTACTTC.

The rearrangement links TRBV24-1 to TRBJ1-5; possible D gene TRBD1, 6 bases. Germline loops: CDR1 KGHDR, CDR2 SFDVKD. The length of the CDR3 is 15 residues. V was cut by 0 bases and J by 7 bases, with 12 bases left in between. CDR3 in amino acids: CATSDLGAGEQPQHF. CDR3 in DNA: TGTGCCACCAGTGATTTGGGTGCAGGGGAACAGCCCCAGCATTTT.